A selection of T cell receptor beta chains follows, all from one sample in a study of low-dose radiotherapy and immunotherapy resistance in tumors. From the reads, TCRdb called clonotypes with MiXCR, one entry per CDR3 protein. The table records under 90,000 distinct CDR3 sequences, about a third of them present only once. Sequenced material: PBMCs, taken before treatment. Receptors originate from a female donor with ovarian cancer. The CDR3 runs from the conserved cysteine through the conserved F or W. D genes are given only for firm matches. Part of the rows lack a size; the others show once, few, many or a class for expanded clones.

-,TRBD1,TRBV7-2,11,TRBJ2-1,CASSSGTGEFF,TGTGCCAGCAGCTCCGGGACAGGGGAGTTCTTC
-,-,TRBV25-1,13,TRBJ2-7,CASSDIREDEQYF,TGTGCCAGCAGTGATATTCGGGAAGACGAGCAGTACTTC
many,-,TRBV29-1,16,TRBJ2-1,CSVEGGAVADFYEQFF,TGCAGCGTTGAAGGTGGGGCCGTTGCCGACTTCTATGAGCAGTTCTTC
-,TRBD2,TRBV28,15,TRBJ2-3,CASTPAGLTTDTQYF,TGTGCCAGCACCCCAGCGGGACTAACCACAGATACGCAGTATTTT
-,TRBD2,TRBV4-2,15,TRBJ2-3,CASSQEASGKDTQYF,TGTGCCAGCAGCCAAGAGGCTAGCGGGAAAGATACGCAGTATTTT
many,-,TRBV4-3,14,TRBJ2-1,CASSQDLRYNEQFF,TGCGCCAGCAGTCAGGACCTTCGGTACAATGAGCAGTTCTTC
many,-,TRBV6-2/TRBV6-3,12,TRBJ2-7,CASSDLRYEQYF,TGTGCCAGCTCTGACTTAAGATACGAGCAGTACTTC
many,-,TRBV5-1,14,TRBJ2-2,CASKASLNTGELFF,TGCGCCAGCAAAGCTAGCTTAAACACCGGGGAGCTGTTTTTT
many,-,TRBV27,14,TRBJ1-2,CASSEEGRLYGYTF,TGTGCCAGCAGTGAAGAGGGCCGGCTCTATGGCTACACCTTC
many,-,TRBV6-2/TRBV6-3,15,TRBJ1-2,CASSPPLAGIYGYTF,TGTGCCAGCAGTCCACCCTTAGCCGGGATTTATGGCTACACCTTC
many,-,TRBV30,13,TRBJ1-1,CAWSVQQNTEAFF,TGTGCCTGGAGTGTACAACAGAACACTGAAGCTTTCTTT
-,-,TRBV7-9,13,TRBJ2-3,CASSSGGTDTQYF,TGTGCCAGCAGCTCCGGCGGTACAGATACGCAGTATTTT
-,-,TRBV7-2,12,TRBJ2-1,CASSSIVNEQFF,TGTGCCAGCAGCTCCATAGTAAATGAGCAGTTCTTC